The 5 T cell receptor beta chains below all came from one sample that was sequenced in a study of T cell changes during pregnancy in multiple sclerosis. Here immunoSEQ multiplex PCR was the method, and the copy in TCRdb shows in-frame clones only, minus some. The sample holds over 70,000 clones, 85% to 95% seen once. Sample: peripheral blood, taken in the third trimester of pregnancy. The receptors stem from a female donor with multiple sclerosis, enrolled in a pregnancy study.

The rearrangement joins TRBV14 to TRBJ2-3; D uncertain. The CDR3 loop spans 13 amino acids. Germline V gene data show CDR1 as SGHDN and CDR2 as FVKESK. The V end lost 5 bases, the J end lost 6 bases, and 12 bases lay between the germline ends. The CDR3 DNA sequence: TGTGCCAGCAGCGAGCTGCCTATTGATACGCAGTATTTT. It yields the protein CASSELPIDTQYF.

The chain recombines TRBV6-6 with TRBJ2-7; 8 bases are a match to TRBD2. The length of the CDR3 is 14 residues. Trimming cost V 6 bases and J 0 bases; bases outside gene matches: 4. The germline V gene has CDR1 MNHNY and CDR2 SVGAGI (reference sequence). The CDR3 reads CASRPSGSSYEQYF. As DNA, the CDR3 is TGTGCCAGCAGACCAAGCGGGAGCTCCTACGAGCAGTACTTC.

This clone was seen just once. V gene TRBV5-6 combines with J gene TRBJ2-5, with 9 bases identical to TRBD2. The CDR3 runs 15 residues. Germline V gives CDR1 SGHDT, CDR2 YYEEEE. The trim removed 3 bases at V and 2 bases at J, leaving 5 bases unmatched. In nucleotides, the CDR3 is TGTGCCAGCAGCTCTCAAGCGGGGGGACAAGAGACCCAGTACTTC. Translation gives CASSSQAGGQETQYF.

The rearrangement uses TRBV21-1 and TRBJ1-5. TRBV21-1 is designated a pseudogene. The CDR3 spans 18 residues. The CDR3 reads CASSKDPGRGGATQPQHF. Written as DNA, the CDR3 is TGTGCCAGCAGCAAAGATCCGGGTCGGGGGGGCGCTACCCAGCCCCAGCATTTT.

The V call is TRBV19, the J call TRBJ1-1; D may be TRBD1 (6 bases). Germline V lookup: CDR1 LNHDA, CDR2 SQIVND (reference sequence). The CDR3 consists of 11 residues. The V end lost 6 bases, the J end lost 7 bases, and 9 bases lay between the germline ends. The CDR3 reads CASSRTDEAFF. The CDR3 nucleotides are TGTGCCAGTAGCCGGACAGATGAAGCTTTCTTT.